Listed below are T cell receptor beta chains from one sample, sequenced in a study of blood T cells in healthy people across ages. TCRdb recomputed calls from the 5' RACE reads with MiXCR, one row per CDR3 protein. The table includes approximately 900,000 distinct CDR3 sequences, 40% to 60% detected once. The source material was blood. The source is a man aged 25 to 40 in good health. CDR3s include the opening cysteine and the closing phenylalanine or tryptophan. The D gene is left open where the match is weak. Size is stated for part of the rows, as once, few or many counts, or as a class when the clone is expanded.

NA	TRBV5-1	NA	TRBJ2-1	TGCGCCAGCAGCGTCCCGAATAGCTATGAGCAGTTCTTC	CASSVPNSYEQFF
NA	TRBV5-6	few	TRBJ2-3	TGTGCCAGCAGCTTAGGACAGTCCAACCCAGATACGCAGTATTTT	CASSLGQSNPDTQYF
NA	TRBV5-4	NA	TRBJ2-3	TGTGCCAGCAGCTTGCGCATTTCAGAGGGGGCAGATACGCAGTATTTT	CASSLRISEGADTQYF
NA	TRBV20-1	NA	TRBJ2-5	TGCAGTGCTACCGGGCCCCGAGTTTCCAGAGAGACCCAGTACTTC	CSATGPRVSRETQYF
TRBD2	TRBV19	NA	TRBJ2-3	TGTGCCAGTTCAACTAGCGGGAGGGCAGATACGCAGTATTTT	CASSTSGRADTQYF
TRBD1	TRBV20-1	few	TRBJ1-5	TGCAGTGCTGGATCACAGGGGGGGCGAGGCAATCAGCCCCAGCATTTT	CSAGSQGGRGNQPQHF
NA	TRBV27	NA	TRBJ2-7	TGTGCCAGCAGTCTCGGACGGCACTACGAGCAGTACTTC	CASSLGRHYEQYF
NA	TRBV9	few	TRBJ2-7	TGTGCCAGCAGCGCCCGCCCTTCCCGGAGCCTCTACGAGCAGTACTTC	CASSARPSRSLYEQYF
NA	TRBV20-1	few	TRBJ2-7	TGCAGTGCTAGAGATGGGCTAGCAGCCGGCTACGAGCAGTACTTC	CSARDGLAAGYEQYF
NA	TRBV5-1	once	TRBJ1-5	TGCGCCAGCAGCCCCGGAAACAAGGATCAGCCCCGGCATTTT	CASSPGNKDQPRHF
TRBD1	TRBV20-1	few	TRBJ2-7	TGCAGTGCAAACGGACAGGGCCCCTACGAGCAGTACTTC	CSANGQGPYEQYF
NA	TRBV27	NA	TRBJ1-2	TGTGCCAGCACCCCCTGGAATGGGGGGAACTATGGCCACACCTTC	CASTPWNGGNYGHTF
NA	TRBV7-2	NA	TRBJ1-4	TGTGCCAGCAGCTCGGCGTTTGGTAATGAAAAACTGTTTTTT	CASSSAFGNEKLFF
NA	TRBV28	NA	TRBJ2-6	TGTGCCAGCAGTCAGACACGGACGGCTGGGGCCAACGTCCTGACTTTC	CASSQTRTAGANVLTF
NA	TRBV20-1	NA	TRBJ2-5	TGCAGTGCTACGACCGTTATGGAAGAGACCCAGTACTTC	CSATTVMEETQYF
TRBD1	TRBV7-2	NA	TRBJ2-4	TGTGCCAGCAGCTTATTTGACAGGGGAGGTCGGGCCAAAAACATTCAGTACTTC	CASSLFDRGGRAKNIQYF
TRBD1	TRBV10-3	NA	TRBJ2-5	TGTGCCATCAGTGGGGGACAGGGGCACCAAGAGACCCAGTACTTC	CAISGGQGHQETQYF
NA	TRBV3-1	NA	TRBJ1-2	TGTGCCAGCAGCCCGGTAGGGGGTGATCTCTATGGCTACACCTTC	CASSPVGGDLYGYTF
NA	TRBV27	NA	TRBJ2-7	TGTGCCAGCAGTTGGGCAGGGCTCAAAGGGGAAGGGCAGTACTTC	CASSWAGLKGEGQYF
TRBD1	TRBV12-3/TRBV12-4	NA	TRBJ1-2	TGTGCCAGCAGCCCAGGACAGGGCCACTATGGCTACACCTTC	CASSPGQGHYGYTF
TRBD2	TRBV20-1	NA	TRBJ2-2	TGCAGTGCTAGAGATACCCTAGCGGACACCGGGGAGCTGTTTTTT	CSARDTLADTGELFF
TRBD2	TRBV7-2	few	TRBJ2-7	TGTGCCAGCAGCCCTTCTAGCGGGCTCCCCTACGAGCAGTACTTC	CASSPSSGLPYEQYF